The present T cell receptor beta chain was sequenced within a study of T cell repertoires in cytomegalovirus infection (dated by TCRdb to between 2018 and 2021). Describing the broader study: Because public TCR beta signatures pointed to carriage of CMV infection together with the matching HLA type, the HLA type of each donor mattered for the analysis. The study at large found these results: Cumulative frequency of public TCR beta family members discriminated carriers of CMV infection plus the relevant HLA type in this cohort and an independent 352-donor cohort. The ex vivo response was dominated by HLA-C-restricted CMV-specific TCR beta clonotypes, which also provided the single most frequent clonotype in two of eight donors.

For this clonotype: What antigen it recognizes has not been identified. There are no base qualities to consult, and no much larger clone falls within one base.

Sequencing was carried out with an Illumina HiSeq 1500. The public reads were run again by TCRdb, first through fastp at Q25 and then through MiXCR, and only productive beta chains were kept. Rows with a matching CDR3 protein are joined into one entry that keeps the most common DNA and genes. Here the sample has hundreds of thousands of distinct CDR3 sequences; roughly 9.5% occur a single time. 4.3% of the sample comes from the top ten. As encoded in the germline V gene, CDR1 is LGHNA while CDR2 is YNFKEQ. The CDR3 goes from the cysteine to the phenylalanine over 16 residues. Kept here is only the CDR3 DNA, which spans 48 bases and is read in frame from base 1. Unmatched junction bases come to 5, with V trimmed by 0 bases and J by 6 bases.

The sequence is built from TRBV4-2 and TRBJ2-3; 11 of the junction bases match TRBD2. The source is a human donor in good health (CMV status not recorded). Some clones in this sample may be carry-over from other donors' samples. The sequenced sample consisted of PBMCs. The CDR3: CASSQDIAGGGDTQYF. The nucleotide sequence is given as TGTGCCAGCAGCCAAGATATAGCGGGGGGGGGGGATACGCAGTATTTT.